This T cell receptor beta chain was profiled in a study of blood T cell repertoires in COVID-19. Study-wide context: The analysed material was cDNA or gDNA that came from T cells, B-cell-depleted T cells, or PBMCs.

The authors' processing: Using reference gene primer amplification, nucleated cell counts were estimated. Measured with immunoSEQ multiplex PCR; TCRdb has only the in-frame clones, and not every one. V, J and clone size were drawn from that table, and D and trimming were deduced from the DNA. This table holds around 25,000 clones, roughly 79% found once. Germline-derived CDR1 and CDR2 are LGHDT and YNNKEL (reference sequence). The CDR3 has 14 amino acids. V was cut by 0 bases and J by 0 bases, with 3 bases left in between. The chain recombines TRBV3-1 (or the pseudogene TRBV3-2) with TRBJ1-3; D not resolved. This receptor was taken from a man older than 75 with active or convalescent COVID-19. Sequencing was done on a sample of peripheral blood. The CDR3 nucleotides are TGTGCCAGCAGCCAAGAGTACTCTGGAAACACCATATATTTT. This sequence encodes CASSQEYSGNTIYF.